This T cell receptor beta chain appears in the sequencing data of a study of long-term antiretroviral therapy in people with HIV. Across the study: The 2015 immediate-ART recommendation was preceded by the earliest samples by about a decade. Study observations and caveats: It was observed that HIV repertoires exhibited narrower CDR3 length ranges than controls.

Germline trimming cut 4 bases from V and 0 bases from J; bases unmatched to any gene: 11. Germline V gives CDR1 MGHRA, CDR2 YSYEKL. This CDR3 has 17 amino acids. A v3.0 immunoSEQ assay was performed at survey level. The assay was immunoSEQ multiplex PCR, and TCRdb's table has in-frame clones only and misses some. The repertoire holds some 30,000 clones, with more than 85% as singletons. In the case of this clone: Its antigen is as yet unknown.

J is TRBJ2-7 and V is TRBV4-1, with 8 bases fitting TRBD1. Sequencing was performed on unsorted PBMCs, taken 3.1 years after starting antiretroviral therapy. This TCR was recovered from a young man with HIV. The CDR3 reads CASSPVQTGVHSYEQYF. CDR3 DNA sequence: TGCGCCAGCAGCCCGGTACAGACAGGGGTACACTCCTACGAGCAGTACTTC.